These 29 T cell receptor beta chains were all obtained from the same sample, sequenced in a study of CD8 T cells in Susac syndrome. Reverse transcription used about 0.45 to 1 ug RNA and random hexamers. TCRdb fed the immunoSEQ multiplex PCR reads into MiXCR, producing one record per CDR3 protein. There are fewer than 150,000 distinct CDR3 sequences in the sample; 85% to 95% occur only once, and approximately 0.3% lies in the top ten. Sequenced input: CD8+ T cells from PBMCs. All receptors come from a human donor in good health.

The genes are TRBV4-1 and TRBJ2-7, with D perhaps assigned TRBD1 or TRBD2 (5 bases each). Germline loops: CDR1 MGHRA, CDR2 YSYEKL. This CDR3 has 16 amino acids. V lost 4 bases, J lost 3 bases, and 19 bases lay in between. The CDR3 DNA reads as TGCGCCAGCAGCCTGGGAGCGGACAATTCCCGCTACGAGCAGTACTTC. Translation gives CASSLGADNSRYEQYF.

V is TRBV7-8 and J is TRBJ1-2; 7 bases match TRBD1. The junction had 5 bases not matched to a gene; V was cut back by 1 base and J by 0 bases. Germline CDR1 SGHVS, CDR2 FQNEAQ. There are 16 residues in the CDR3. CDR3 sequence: CASSLGHRGSNYGYTF. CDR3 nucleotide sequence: TGTGCCAGCAGCTTAGGTCACAGGGGTTCTAACTATGGCTACACCTTC. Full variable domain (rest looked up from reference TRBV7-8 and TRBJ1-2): GAGVSQSPRYKVAKRGQDVALRCDPISGHVSLFWYQQALGQGPEFLTYFQNEAQLDKSGLPSDRFFAERPEGSVSTLKIQRTQQEDSAVYLCASSLGHRGSNYGYTFGSGTRLTVV.

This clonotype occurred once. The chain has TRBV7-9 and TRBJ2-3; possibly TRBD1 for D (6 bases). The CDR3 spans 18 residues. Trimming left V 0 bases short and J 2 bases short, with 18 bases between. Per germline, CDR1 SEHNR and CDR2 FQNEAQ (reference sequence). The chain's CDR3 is CASSLAPGTSPFTDTQYF. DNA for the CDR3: TGTGCCAGCAGCTTAGCTCCCGGGACATCCCCGTTCACAGATACGCAGTATTTT.

This CDR3 is CASSPQDRATEAFF. The CDR3 DNA follows: TGTGCCAGCAGCCCCCAGGACAGGGCCACTGAAGCTTTCTTT. The chain uses TRBV7-9 and TRBJ1-1; 8 bases line up with TRBD1. Germline V CDR1 and CDR2: SEHNR, FQNEAQ (reference sequence). This CDR3 has 14 residues. V lost 5 bases to trimming and J lost 4 bases; unmatched junction nucleotides: 6.

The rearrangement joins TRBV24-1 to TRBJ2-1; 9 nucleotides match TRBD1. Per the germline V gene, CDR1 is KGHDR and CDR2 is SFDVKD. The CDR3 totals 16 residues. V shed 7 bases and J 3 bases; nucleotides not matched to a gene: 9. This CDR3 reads CATSPRQGGGYNEQFF. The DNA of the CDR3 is TGTGCCACCAGCCCGAGACAGGGGGGTGGCTACAATGAGCAGTTCTTC.

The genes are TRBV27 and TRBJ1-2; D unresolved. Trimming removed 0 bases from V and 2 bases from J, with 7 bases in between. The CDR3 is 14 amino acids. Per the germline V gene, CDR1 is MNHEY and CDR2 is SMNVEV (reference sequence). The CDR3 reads CASSLSPENYGYTF. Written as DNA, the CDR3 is TGTGCCAGCAGTTTATCTCCCGAAAACTATGGCTACACCTTC.

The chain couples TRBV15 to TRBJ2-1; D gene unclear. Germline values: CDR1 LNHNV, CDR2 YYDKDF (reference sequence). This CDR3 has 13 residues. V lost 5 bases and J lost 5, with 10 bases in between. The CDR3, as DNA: TGTGCCACCAGCCGTCTTGTACACAATGAGCAGTTCTTC. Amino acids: CATSRLVHNEQFF.

This chain's CDR3 is CATSGTMNTEAFF. In nucleotides, the CDR3 is TGTGCCACCAGCGGGACCATGAACACTGAAGCTTTCTTT. The gene calls are TRBV15 and TRBJ1-1; possibly TRBD1 for D (5 bases). The germline gives CDR1 LNHNV, CDR2 YYDKDF (reference sequence). Trimming took off 5 bases at V and 0 bases at J, with 7 bases between the two ends. The length of the CDR3 is 13 residues.

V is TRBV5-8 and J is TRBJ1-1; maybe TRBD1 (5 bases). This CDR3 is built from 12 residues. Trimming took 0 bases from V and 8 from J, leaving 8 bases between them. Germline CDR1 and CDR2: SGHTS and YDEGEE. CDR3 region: CASSLVEGEAFF. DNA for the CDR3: TGTGCCAGCAGCTTGGTGGAGGGGGAAGCTTTCTTT. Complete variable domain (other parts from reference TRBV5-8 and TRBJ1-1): EAGVTQSPTHLIKTRGQQATLRCSPISGHTSVYWYQQALGLGLQFLLWYDEGEERNRGNFPPRFSGRQFPNYSSELNVNALELEDSALYLCASSLVEGEAFFGQGTRLTVV.

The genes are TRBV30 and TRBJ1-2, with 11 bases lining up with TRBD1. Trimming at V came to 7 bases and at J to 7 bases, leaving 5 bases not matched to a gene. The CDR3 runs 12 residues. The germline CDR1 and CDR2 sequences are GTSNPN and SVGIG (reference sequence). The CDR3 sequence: CASPDRGPGYTF. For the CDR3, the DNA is TGTGCCTCTCCGGACAGGGGGCCTGGCTACACCTTC.

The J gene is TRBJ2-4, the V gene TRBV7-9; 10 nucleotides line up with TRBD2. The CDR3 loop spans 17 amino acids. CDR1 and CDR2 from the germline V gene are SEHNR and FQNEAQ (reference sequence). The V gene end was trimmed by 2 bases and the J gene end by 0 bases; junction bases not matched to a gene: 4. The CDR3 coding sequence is TGTGCCAGCAGCTTAAGGACTAGCGGACTAGCCAAAAACATTCAGTACTTC. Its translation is CASSLRTSGLAKNIQYF.

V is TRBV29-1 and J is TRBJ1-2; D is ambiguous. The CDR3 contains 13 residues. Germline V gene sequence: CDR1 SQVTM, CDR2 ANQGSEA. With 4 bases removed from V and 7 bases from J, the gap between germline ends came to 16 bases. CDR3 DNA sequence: TGCAGCGTTGTAAGCGCCGGGGTGGGTGGCTACACCTTC. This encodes CSVVSAGVGGYTF.

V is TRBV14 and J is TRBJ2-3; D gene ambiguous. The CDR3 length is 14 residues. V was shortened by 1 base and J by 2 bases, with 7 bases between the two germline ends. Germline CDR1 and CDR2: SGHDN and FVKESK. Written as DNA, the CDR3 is TGTGCCAGCAGCCAAGTCGGATACACAGATACGCAGTATTTT. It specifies CASSQVGYTDTQYF.

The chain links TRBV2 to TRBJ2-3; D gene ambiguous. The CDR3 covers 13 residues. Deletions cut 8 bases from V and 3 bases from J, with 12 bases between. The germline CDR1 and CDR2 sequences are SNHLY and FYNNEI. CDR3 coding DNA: TGTGCCAGCTCTGACCCTACAACAGATACGCAGTATTTT. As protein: CASSDPTTDTQYF.

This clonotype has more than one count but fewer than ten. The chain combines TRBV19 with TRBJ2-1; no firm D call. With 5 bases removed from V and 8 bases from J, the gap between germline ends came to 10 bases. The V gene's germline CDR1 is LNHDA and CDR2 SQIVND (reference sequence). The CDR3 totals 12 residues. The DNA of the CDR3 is TGTGCCAGTAGTCTGGGCGTCTATGAGCAGTTCTTC. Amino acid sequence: CASSLGVYEQFF.

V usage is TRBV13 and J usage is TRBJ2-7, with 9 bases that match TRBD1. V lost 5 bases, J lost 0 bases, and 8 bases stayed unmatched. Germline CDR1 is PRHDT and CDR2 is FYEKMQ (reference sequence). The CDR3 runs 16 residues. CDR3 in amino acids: CASSQKGQGLSYEQYF. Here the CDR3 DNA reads TGTGCCAGCAGCCAAAAGGGACAGGGCCTCTCCTACGAGCAGTACTTC.

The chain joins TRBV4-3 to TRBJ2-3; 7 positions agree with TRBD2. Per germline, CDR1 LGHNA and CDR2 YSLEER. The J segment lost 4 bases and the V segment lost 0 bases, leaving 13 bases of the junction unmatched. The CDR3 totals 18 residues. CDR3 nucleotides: TGCGCCAGCAGCCAAGAGGGGTCGGCGAGGGAGGGCCCAGATACGCAGTATTTT. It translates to CASSQEGSAREGPDTQYF.

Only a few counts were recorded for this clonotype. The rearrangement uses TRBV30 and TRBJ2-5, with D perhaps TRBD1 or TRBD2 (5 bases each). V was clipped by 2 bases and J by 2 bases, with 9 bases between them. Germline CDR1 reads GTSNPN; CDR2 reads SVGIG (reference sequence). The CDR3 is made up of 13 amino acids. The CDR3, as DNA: TGTGCCTGGAGTCCCGGGGCTCAAGAGACCCAGTACTTC. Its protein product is CAWSPGAQETQYF.

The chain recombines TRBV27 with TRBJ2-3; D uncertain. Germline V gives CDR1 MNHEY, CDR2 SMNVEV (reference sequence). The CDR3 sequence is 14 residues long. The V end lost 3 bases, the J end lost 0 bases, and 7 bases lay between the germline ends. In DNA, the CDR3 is TGTGCCAGCAGTTTTTTGCCTAGCACAGATACGCAGTATTTT. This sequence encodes CASSFLPSTDTQYF.

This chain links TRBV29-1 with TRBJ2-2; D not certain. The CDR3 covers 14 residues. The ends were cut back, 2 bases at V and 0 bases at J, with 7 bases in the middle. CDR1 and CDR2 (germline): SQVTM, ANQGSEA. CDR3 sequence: CSVENNANTGELFF. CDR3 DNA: TGCAGCGTTGAAAACAACGCGAACACCGGGGAGCTGTTTTTT.

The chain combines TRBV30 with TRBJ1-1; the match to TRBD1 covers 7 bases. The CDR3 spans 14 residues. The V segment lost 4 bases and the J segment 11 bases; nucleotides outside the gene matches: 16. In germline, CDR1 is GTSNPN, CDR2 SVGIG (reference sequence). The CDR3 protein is CAWIADGQELMAFF. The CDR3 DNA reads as TGTGCCTGGATTGCCGACGGACAGGAACTAATGGCTTTCTTT.

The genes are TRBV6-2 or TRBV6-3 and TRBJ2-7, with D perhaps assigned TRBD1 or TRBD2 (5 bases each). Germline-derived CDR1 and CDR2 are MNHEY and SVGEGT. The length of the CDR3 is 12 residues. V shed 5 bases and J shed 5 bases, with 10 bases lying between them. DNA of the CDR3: TGTGCCAGCAGTCGGGACCGCCACGAGCAGTACTTC. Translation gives CASSRDRHEQYF.

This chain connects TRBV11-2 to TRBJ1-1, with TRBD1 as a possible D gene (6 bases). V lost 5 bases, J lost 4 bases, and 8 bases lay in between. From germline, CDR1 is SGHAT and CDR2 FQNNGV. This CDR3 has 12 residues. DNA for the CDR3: TGTGCCAGCAGCCGAGGGGGCACTGAAGCTTTCTTT. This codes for CASSRGGTEAFF.

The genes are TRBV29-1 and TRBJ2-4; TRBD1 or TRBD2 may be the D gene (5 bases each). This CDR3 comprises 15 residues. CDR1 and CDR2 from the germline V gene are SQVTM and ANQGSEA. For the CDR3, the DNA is TGCAGTCCCCAGGAGAGGGGAAGGGCCAAAAACATTCAGTACTTC. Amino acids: CSPQERGRAKNIQYF. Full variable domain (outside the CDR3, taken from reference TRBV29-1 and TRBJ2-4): SAVISQKPSRDICQRGTSLTIQCQVDSQVTMMFWYRQQPGQSLTLIATANQGSEATYESGFVIDKFPISRPNLTFSTLTVSNMSPEDSSIYLCSPQERGRAKNIQYFGAGTRLSVL.

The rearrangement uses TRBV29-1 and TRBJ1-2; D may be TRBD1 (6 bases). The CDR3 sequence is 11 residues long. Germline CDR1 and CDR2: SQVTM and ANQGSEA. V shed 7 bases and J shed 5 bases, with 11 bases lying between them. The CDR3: CSGLGGYGYTF. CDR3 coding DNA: TGCAGCGGTTTAGGGGGTTATGGCTACACCTTC.

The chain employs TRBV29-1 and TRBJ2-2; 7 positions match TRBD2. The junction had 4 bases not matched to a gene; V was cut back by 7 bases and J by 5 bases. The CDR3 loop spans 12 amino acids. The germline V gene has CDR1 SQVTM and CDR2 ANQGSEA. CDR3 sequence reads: CSASGITGELFF. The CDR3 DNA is TGCAGCGCCAGCGGGATTACCGGGGAGCTGTTTTTT.

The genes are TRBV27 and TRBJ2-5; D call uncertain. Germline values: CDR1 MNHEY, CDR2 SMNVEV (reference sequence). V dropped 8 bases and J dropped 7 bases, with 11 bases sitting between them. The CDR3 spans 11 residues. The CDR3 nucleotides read TGTGCCAGCCGCCCCTCGGGGACCCAGTACTTC. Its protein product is CASRPSGTQYF.

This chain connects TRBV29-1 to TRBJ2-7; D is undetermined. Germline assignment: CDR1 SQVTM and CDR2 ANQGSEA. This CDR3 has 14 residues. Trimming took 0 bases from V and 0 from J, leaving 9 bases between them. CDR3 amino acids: CSVEDGGVSYEQYF. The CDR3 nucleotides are TGCAGCGTTGAAGATGGTGGGGTCTCCTACGAGCAGTACTTC.

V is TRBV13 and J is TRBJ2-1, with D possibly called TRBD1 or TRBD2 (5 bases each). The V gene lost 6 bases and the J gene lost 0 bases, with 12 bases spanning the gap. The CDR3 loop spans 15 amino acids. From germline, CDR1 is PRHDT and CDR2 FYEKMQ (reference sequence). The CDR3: CASRGVGASYNEQFF. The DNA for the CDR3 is TGTGCCAGCAGGGGGGTGGGAGCCTCCTACAATGAGCAGTTCTTC. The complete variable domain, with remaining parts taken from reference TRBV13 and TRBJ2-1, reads AAGVIQSPRHLIKEKRETATLKCYPIPRHDTVYWYQQGPGQDPQFLISFYEKMQSDKGSIPDRFSAQQFSDYHSELNMSSLELGDSALYFCASRGVGASYNEQFFGPGTRLTVL.